This T cell receptor (beta chain) was identified during a study of cytomegalovirus exposure and HLA in healthy donors. In regard to this clone: The antigen remains undetermined.

Study outcomes and limitations: Three chains tied to CMV proved CMV antigen-specific in vitro.

Germline CDR1 and CDR2: MNHEY and SVGAGI. The CDR3 is 15 residues long. J was trimmed by 2 bases and V by 2 bases; bases with no gene match: 1. This PCR relied on a set of 60 Vbeta primers and 13 Jbeta primers. The data were produced by immunoSEQ multiplex PCR, yet TCRdb's version contains in-frame clones alone and is incomplete. Among around 150,000 clones listed, around two thirds were seen once. The receptor was isolated from a woman aged 40-49 years in good health and CMV-seronegative. J is TRBJ2-3 and V is TRBV6-5; 10 nucleotides agree with TRBD1. Sample: PBMCs. The DNA for the CDR3 is TGTGCCAGCAGTTACGACAGGGGGCCCACAGATACGCAGTATTTT. This sequence encodes CASSYDRGPTDTQYF.